This T cell receptor (beta chain) is drawn from a study of blood T cells in healthy people across ages (dated by TCRdb to 2015 to 2017). Context from the whole study: In model experiments, template switching captured about one uniquely barcoded TCR beta cDNA molecule for every two T cells. The study measured age-related changes in TCR beta repertoire diversity using deep sequencing normalized with unique cDNA molecular identifiers. The donors were split into four age groups: young (average 16 years), middle-aged (over 35), aged (over 55) and long-lived (under 85). Two additional independent replicas of 1 million unique cDNA reads from the same blood draw were analyzed for two donors (one aged 18 to 30 and one aged 80 or older). The paper's findings and limits, for the study overall: Observed TCR beta diversity per million T cells fell roughly linearly with age, and a significant reduction was already apparent by age around 40. Total diversity estimates from one million sequenced T cells were considered lower bounds and underestimates. Compared with the aged group, the long-lived group had more naive CD4+ T cells, fewer expanded clones and increased TCR diversity, a pattern suggesting age selection. Because profiling used bulk unsorted PBMCs, naive and antigen-experienced compartments could not be compared conclusively. The percentage of naive T cells measured by flow cytometry correlated strongly with observed TCR beta diversity. The CMV infection status of donors was not known, potentially confounding age-related changes in expanded clonotypes.

To note about this clonotype: Its target antigen remains unknown. Per-base quality was not reported, and no clone a single base away is much larger than it.

The library was made by 5' RACE. For sequencing, an Illumina HiSeq 2500 was employed. A second about 7 to 12 cycle PCR used a sample-barcoded 5' primer and a J-beta primer mix. Each TCR beta cDNA molecule received a unique molecular identifier from a template-switch 5' adaptor carrying 12 random nucleotides. Each sample yielded at least 3 million CDR3-containing paired-end reads. First-strand cDNA was synthesized from all RNA with the Mint cDNA synthesis kit, primed by a TRBC-specific oligonucleotide. All cDNA was treated with uracil-DNA glycosylase and then went through a first 18-cycle PCR with the universal primers M1SS and BC2_uni_R. For the original study's pipeline: Normalization of each sample was performed by random selection of 1 million high-quality reads, each carrying a distinct molecular identifier. Instead of being binned into consensus sequences, reads with shared molecular identifiers were discarded. CDR3 identification, clonotype clustering and error correction used MiTCR with a Q25 quality threshold and the strictest error-elimination algorithm. A nonparametric unseen species model with Euler transformation was used to estimate a lower bound on total TCR beta diversity. TCRdb redid the processing of the public reads, applying fastp at Q25 and MiXCR, and retained in-frame beta chains. Merged by CDR3 protein, the rows form single entries marked with the most common genes and DNA. The V and J calls were determined by TCRdb, not by the authors. This sample has about 930,000 distinct CDR3 sequences in its table, and 25% to 35% of those were observed once. The leading ten clones occupy more than 8.5% of the sample.

Looking up the germline V gene yields CDR1 SGHTA and CDR2 FQGNSA. The V end loses 1 base and the J end loses 3 bases, and a stretch of 10 bases separates them. The CDR3 numbers 15 residues from cysteine through phenylalanine. This entry keeps only the CDR3 DNA: 45 bases, framed from base 1. The roughly 39 donors, aged roughly 6 to 90 years, were systemically healthy Caucasian individuals from Russia. Ten milliliters of peripheral blood were drawn from each donor into EDTA-treated Vacutainer tubes. Ficoll-Paque density-gradient centrifugation was used to isolate PBMCs, with at least 6 million obtained per sample. Total RNA, at least 6 micrograms per sample, was extracted from PBMCs with Trizol reagent. The percentages of naive CD45RAhigh/CD27high T cells were determined by flow cytometry on a PBMC aliquot from every donor. These same records also appear under a second study, on T cells of mothers and their children. The second paper states: The donors were nine systemically healthy Caucasian individuals, made up of three mothers and their six children. cDNA synthesis used all of the extracted RNA, with approximately 1.4 ug of RNA in each 15 ul reaction. Sample barcodes and 2-4 random nucleotides were added via the M1S primer in the second PCR. Each mother yielded over 9.5 million TCR beta CDR3 reads and each child 3 million to 3.5 million reads. In both related and unrelated pairs, thymic selection shapes the output of TCR recombination in a similar way, with inherited differences having only a minor effect. Normalized repertoire overlap in related mother-child pairs was always slightly higher than in unrelated mother-child pairs, but the difference was never significant. Persistent microchimeric T cell clones were not detected, at a sensitivity of roughly 100 clones per million clonotypes. The study used deep NGS to compare TCR beta repertoires of mothers and children, seeking features distinguishing related mother-child pairs from unrelated individuals. Mothers averaged around 43 +/- 4 years of age and children averaged around 10 +/- 4 years. After adapter ligation was performed with NEBNext reagents, the libraries were sequenced on an Illumina HiSeq 2000 with 100+100 nt paired-end reads. To prevent cross-contamination, the mother and child libraries were prepared a month apart and were sequenced in separate runs. For each donor, somewhere between 500,000 and 2,000,000 distinct TCR beta clonotypes were identified. Naive TCR beta clonotypes were estimated from low-frequency clonotypes matched to each donor's FACS-determined naive share, without sorting.

The sequence links TRBV7-2 to TRBJ2-1, with TRBD1 perhaps the D gene, on 5 matching bases. The sequence was collected from a woman aged 40 to 49 in good health. Source material: blood. The CDR3 has the sequence CASSLVPGYYNEQFF. The bases read TGTGCCAGCAGCTTAGTTCCAGGGTACTACAATGAGCAGTTCTTC.